This is a list of T cell receptor beta chains from one sample in a study of shared clonotypes between healthy human individuals. Some clones are missing from TCRdb's copy, which holds only in-frame ones; the method was immunoSEQ multiplex PCR. The data hold 2,500,000 or so clones, with about nine tenths observed a single time. The sequencing sample was made of naive CD4+ T cells from PBMCs. The origin of the receptors is a young man in good health. Some clones in this sample may be carry-over from other donors' samples. Each CDR3 is given with its conserved first and last residue. Fields, in order: CDR3 length, J gene, V gene, CDR3 protein.

len: 15; j_gene: TRBJ2-3; v_gene: TRBV7-3; CDR3aa: CASSLFKGSTDTQYF
len: 14; j_gene: TRBJ1-1; v_gene: TRBV7-2; CDR3aa: CASSRDSRQTEAFF
len: 15; j_gene: TRBJ2-1; v_gene: TRBV5-1; CDR3aa: CASSSGETSGTEEFF
len: 13; j_gene: TRBJ2-5; v_gene: TRBV5-1; CDR3aa: CASSVGGRETQYF
len: 12; j_gene: TRBJ1-5; v_gene: TRBV5-5; CDR3aa: CASSLEGRNQHF
len: 12; j_gene: TRBJ1-2; v_gene: TRBV6-5; CDR3aa: CASSKGIDGYTF
len: 15; j_gene: TRBJ2-3; v_gene: TRBV2; CDR3aa: CASSRLAGVGDTQYF
len: 16; j_gene: TRBJ2-3; v_gene: TRBV5-8; CDR3aa: CASSRRTSGSTDTQYF
len: 14; j_gene: TRBJ2-7; v_gene: TRBV5-4; CDR3aa: CASSMAGGPGEQYF
len: 15; j_gene: TRBJ1-4; v_gene: TRBV7-9; CDR3aa: CASSSARDGGEKLFF
len: 15; j_gene: TRBJ2-7; v_gene: TRBV27; CDR3aa: CASSRYQGGSYEQYF
len: 14; j_gene: TRBJ1-1; v_gene: TRBV11-2; CDR3aa: CASSLGAGYSEAFF
len: 14; j_gene: TRBJ2-7; v_gene: TRBV5-1; CDR3aa: CASSLQQGAYEQYF
len: 11; j_gene: TRBJ1-3; v_gene: TRBV2; CDR3aa: CATYRGNTIYF
len: 15; j_gene: TRBJ2-7; v_gene: TRBV28; CDR3aa: CASSDRSRSSYEQYF
len: 14; j_gene: TRBJ2-6; v_gene: TRBV9; CDR3aa: CASSGGPGANVLTF
len: 11; j_gene: TRBJ2-7; v_gene: TRBV20-1; CDR3aa: CSAREAYEQYF
len: 14; j_gene: TRBJ2-1; v_gene: TRBV6-1; CDR3aa: CASGGLAGESWQFF
len: 13; j_gene: TRBJ2-7; v_gene: TRBV5-1; CDR3aa: CASSLAGTGGFDF
len: 16; j_gene: TRBJ1-1; v_gene: TRBV4-1; CDR3aa: CASSQGALRSNTEAFF
len: 14; j_gene: TRBJ2-2; v_gene: TRBV5-1; CDR3aa: CASSVGLRAGELFF
len: 11; j_gene: TRBJ2-5; v_gene: TRBV28; CDR3aa: CASSWGGTQYF
len: 12; j_gene: TRBJ2-3; v_gene: TRBV7-2; CDR3aa: CASSLVRDTQYF
len: 11; j_gene: TRBJ2-1; v_gene: TRBV6-5; CDR3aa: CASKGGGEQFF
len: 17; j_gene: TRBJ2-1; v_gene: TRBV5-5; CDR3aa: CASSLDPSGNSYNEQFF
len: 15; j_gene: TRBJ2-1; v_gene: TRBV7-3; CDR3aa: CASSATGGDYNEQFF
len: 16; j_gene: TRBJ2-1; v_gene: TRBV18; CDR3aa: CASSPLTPWVNNEQFF
len: 15; j_gene: TRBJ2-7; v_gene: TRBV11-1; CDR3aa: CASSSPGQKTYEQYF
len: 17; j_gene: TRBJ2-1; v_gene: TRBV4-3; CDR3aa: CASSQVLVGGTYNEQFF
len: 16; j_gene: TRBJ2-1; v_gene: TRBV11-2; CDR3aa: CASSLVGAQGYNEQFF